This section outlines one T cell receptor beta chain sequence together with its context. What antigen it recognizes has not been identified. The sample holds no much larger clone one base away, and base qualities are not on file. In the prospective study, participants were about 18 to 89 years old, resided in about two dozen geographic areas of the United States, and were enrolled through a virtual design. Cohort assignment in the prospective study relied on participant-reported clinical history from a screening survey and a study questionnaire. Recovered participants in ImmuneRACE Cohort 3 were defined by two consecutive negative NP/OP PCR tests, clearance by a healthcare professional, or resolution of symptoms. In the prospective study, whole blood, serum and a nasopharyngeal or oropharyngeal swab were collected from each participant by mobile phlebotomists. Participants in the prospective study had the option to provide additional blood draws and questionnaires over a 2-month period. Blood samples from the prospective study were shipped frozen or at room temperature prior to DNA extraction.

The sample belongs to a study of blood T cell repertoires in COVID-19 (dated by TCRdb to 2018 to 2021). General notes on the study: Samples covering the acute and convalescent phases of COVID-19 were provided by collaborators in the United States, Italy and Spain. The repertoires were released in a freely available public database intended as a resource for research on the immune response to SARS-CoV-2. The samples were drawn from two sources: the first 160 participants of the ongoing ImmuneRACE study, and 1,000 to 1,500 subjects contributed by 6 global collaborators. A de-identified subject ID, COVID-19 status, age in years and sex were almost always included in the sample metadata. The prospective study material was composed of cDNA or gDNA derived from T cells, B-cell-depleted T cells, or PBMCs. The dataset comprised deeply sampled blood TCRbeta repertoires from subjects exposed to, actively infected with, or recovered from COVID-19. Where HLA class I and class II types were available, the types were taken from metadata supplied by the sample provider, not from assay-based typing.

The immunoSEQ Assay, a bias-controlled multiplex PCR, was used to amplify TCRbeta CDR3 regions from genomic DNA. Regarding the original processing steps: Nucleated cell counts per sample were estimated from amplification of reference gene primers within the assay. To quantify the absolute abundance of each unique TCRbeta CDR3 rearrangement, sequence reads were collapsed and filtered. For each sample, productive Simpson clonality was calculated as the square root of Simpson's diversity index across productive rearrangements. Imported from immuneACCESS, the table was reduced by TCRdb to in-frame sequences with V and J called. These copies leave out some clones; in studies compared against another copy, an unresolved V gene accounts for under half, and the cause of the remainder is not known. D and trimming were read from the DNA, whereas the V and J calls and clone size are those reported in that table. This sample gives more than 250,000 clones in total; more than 70% of them show up just once. The top ten hold about 5.2% of the sample.

Study-wide conclusions, independent of this receptor: How much clinical and demographic metadata was included differed by source and by participant, and the metadata was provided uncurated.

The CDR3 sequence holds 14 residues, the cysteine and phenylalanine included. Here the CDR3 DNA is all that survives: 42 bases in frame from base 1. CDR1 and CDR2, looked up from the germline V gene (reference sequence), are LNHDA and SQIVND. The trim is 4 bases for V and 4 bases for J, with a gap of 11 bases between the germline ends. The rearrangement combines TRBV19 with TRBJ1-5, and possibly TRBD1, on 6 matching bases. The specimen sequenced was PBMCs or T cells enriched from blood (not recorded which). The receptor was isolated from a woman in her twenties or thirties who had recovered from COVID-19. The CDR3: CASSTGQSNQPQHF. In nucleotides, the sequence is TGTGCCAGTAGTACCGGACAGTCTAATCAGCCCCAGCATTTT.